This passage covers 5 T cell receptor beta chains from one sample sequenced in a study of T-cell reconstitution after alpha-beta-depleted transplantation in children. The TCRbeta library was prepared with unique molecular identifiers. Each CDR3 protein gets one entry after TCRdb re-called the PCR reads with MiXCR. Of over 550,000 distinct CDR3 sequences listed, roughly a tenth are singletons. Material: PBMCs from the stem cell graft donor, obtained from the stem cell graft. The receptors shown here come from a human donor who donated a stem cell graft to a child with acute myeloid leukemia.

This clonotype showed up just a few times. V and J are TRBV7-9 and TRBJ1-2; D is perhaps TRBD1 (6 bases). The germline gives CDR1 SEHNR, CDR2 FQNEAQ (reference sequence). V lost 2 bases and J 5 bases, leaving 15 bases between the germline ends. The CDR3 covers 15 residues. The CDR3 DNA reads TGTGCCAGCAGCTTACAGGGGCTCGACCGATATGGCTACACCTTC. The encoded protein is CASSLQGLDRYGYTF.

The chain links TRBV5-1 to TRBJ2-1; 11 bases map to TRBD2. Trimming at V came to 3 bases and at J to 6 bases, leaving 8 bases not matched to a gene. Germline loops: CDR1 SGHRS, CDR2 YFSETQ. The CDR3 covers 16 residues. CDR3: CASSSQTGLAVNEQFF. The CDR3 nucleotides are TGCGCCAGCAGCTCACAGACGGGACTAGCGGTCAATGAGCAGTTCTTC.

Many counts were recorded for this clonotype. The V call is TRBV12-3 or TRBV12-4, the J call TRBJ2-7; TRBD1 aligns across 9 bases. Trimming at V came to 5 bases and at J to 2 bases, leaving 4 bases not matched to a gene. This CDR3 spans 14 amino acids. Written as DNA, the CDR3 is TGTGCCAGCAGTATGACAGGGGGGGCCTACGAGCAGTACTTC. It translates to CASSMTGGAYEQYF.

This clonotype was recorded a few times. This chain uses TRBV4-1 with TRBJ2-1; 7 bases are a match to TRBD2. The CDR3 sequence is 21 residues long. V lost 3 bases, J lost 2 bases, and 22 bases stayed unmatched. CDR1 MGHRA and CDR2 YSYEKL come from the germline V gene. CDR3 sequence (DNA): TGCGCCAGCAGCCAGAGGGAGTTTAATGGTGGGCTAGCGGTGGCCTACAATGAGCAGTTCTTC. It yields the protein CASSQREFNGGLAVAYNEQFF.

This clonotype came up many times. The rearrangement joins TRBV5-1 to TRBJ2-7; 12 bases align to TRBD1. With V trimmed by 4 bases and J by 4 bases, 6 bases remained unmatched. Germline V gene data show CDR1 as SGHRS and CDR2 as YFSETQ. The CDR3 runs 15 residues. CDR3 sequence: CASSPLGQGAYEQYF. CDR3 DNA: TGCGCCAGCAGCCCCCTGGGACAGGGGGCGTACGAGCAGTACTTC.